The clone carrying this T cell receptor (beta chain) was observed a handful of times. Its antigen remains unidentified. With iRepertoire HTBI primers and Arm-PCR of CDR3 regions, TCR beta libraries were built. TCRdb re-called the multiplex PCR reads with MiXCR, one entry per CDR3 protein. The profile shows approximately 270,000 distinct CDR3 sequences, more than 15% of them singletons. The CDR3 loop spans 12 amino acids. CDR1 is SGHAT and CDR2 is FQDESV in the germline V gene (reference sequence). Trimming cost V 3 bases and J 8 bases; bases outside gene matches: 1. The sample comes from a study of regulatory T cells in long-lasting Graves disease. Regarding time point: newly diagnosed GD, antithyroid drugs for less than 3 months. Construction of the TCR library relied on RNA isolated from PBMCs. EDTA tubes collected around 8.7 milliliters of peripheral blood. Study results and limitations: TCR diversity was lower in persistent than newly diagnosed Graves' disease.

These data were also reused for a study on T cells in Graves' hyperthyroidism and ophthalmopathy. From that second work: Hyperthyroidism of Graves' type that showed no ophthalmopathy progression within 18 months was stable. During a first-round RT-PCR of the TCR CDR3, the HTBI primer set was used.

This TCR was recovered from a woman in her twenties or thirties with Graves disease. This sequence joins TRBV11-1 and TRBJ2-1; 7 bases map to TRBD2. The source material was peripheral blood mononuclear cells (PBMCs), sampled at new diagnosis, from a patient treated with antithyroid drugs. The DNA for the CDR3 is TGTGCCAGCAGCTTTCGGGGGGATGAGCAGTTCTTC. Translated, it gives CASSFRGDEQFF. Full variable domain (remainder filled in from reference TRBV11-1 and TRBJ2-1): EAEVAQSPRYKITEKSQAVAFWCDPISGHATLYWYRQILGQGPELLVQFQDESVVDDSQLPKDRFSAERLKGVDSTLKIQPAELGDSAMYLCASSFRGDEQFFGPGTRLTVL.